One T cell receptor beta chain is described in this entry. Its antigen remains unknown. Amplification used 60 Vbeta primers and 13 Jbeta primers. Generated by immunoSEQ multiplex PCR, the TCRdb table keeps only in-frame clones and is missing some. Of approximately 150,000 clones in the sample, just under 80% were seen once. The sample comes from a study of cytomegalovirus exposure and HLA in healthy donors. The CDR3 length is 15 residues. Losses at the gene ends were 5 bases for V and 5 bases for J; bases not matched to a gene: 10. Germline V gene data show CDR1 as LNHDA and CDR2 as SQIVND (reference sequence). Study-wide findings and caveats: Highest at DRB1 and lowest at HLA-C, TCR association rates differed among HLA loci in a later analysis.

This chain connects TRBV19 to TRBJ2-7, with 9 bases matching TRBD2. The sequence came from a man aged 30 to 39 in good health and CMV-seronegative. Sequenced material: PBMCs. The CDR3 here is CASSLSMAGGHEQYF. In DNA form, the CDR3 reads TGTGCCAGTAGTCTCTCTATGGCGGGAGGGCACGAGCAGTACTTC.